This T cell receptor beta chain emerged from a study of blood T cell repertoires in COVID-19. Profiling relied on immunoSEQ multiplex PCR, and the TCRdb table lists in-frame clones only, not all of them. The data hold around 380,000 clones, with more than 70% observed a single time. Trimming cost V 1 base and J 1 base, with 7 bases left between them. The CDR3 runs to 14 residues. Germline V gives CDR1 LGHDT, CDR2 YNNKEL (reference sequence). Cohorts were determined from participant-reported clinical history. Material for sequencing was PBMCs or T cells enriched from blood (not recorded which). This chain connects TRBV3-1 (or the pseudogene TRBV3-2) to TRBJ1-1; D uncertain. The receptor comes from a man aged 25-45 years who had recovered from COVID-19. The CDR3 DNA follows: TGTGCCAGCAGCCAAGGTCGCAGGAACACTGAAGCTTTCTTT. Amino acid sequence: CASSQGRRNTEAFF.